Included here is one TCR beta chain sequence, with context. The antigen is unknown. Profiled with immunoSEQ multiplex PCR; TCRdb holds only in-frame clones, not every one. Of 330,000 or so clones listed, roughly 88% are singletons. The entry originates in a study of cytomegalovirus exposure and HLA in healthy donors. Study results and limitations: Reports credit the classifier with highly specific, highly sensitive diagnosis of cytomegalovirus status. Many donors carried some public TCRs, although rarity characterized most TCR sequences.

The CDR3 consists of 17 residues. Germline V lookup: CDR1 SQVTM, CDR2 ANQGSEA. With V trimmed by 7 bases and J by 6 bases, 15 bases remained unmatched. This sequence joins TRBV29-1 and TRBJ2-1; 13 positions agree with TRBD2. The sequencing input was PBMCs. The source of this sequence is a young woman in good health and CMV-seronegative. The DNA of the CDR3 is TGCAGCGCCCTGACTGCGGAGGGACTAGCGGGACTCAATGAGCAGTTCTTC. As protein: CSALTAEGLAGLNEQFF.